Listed below are T cell receptor beta chains from one sample, sequenced in a study of cytomegalovirus exposure and HLA in healthy donors. Measured with immunoSEQ multiplex PCR; TCRdb has only the in-frame clones, and not every one. The sample holds about 110,000 clones, approximately 96% seen once. The source material was PBMCs. These receptors were collected from a woman aged 18-29 years in good health and CMV-seronegative. Each CDR3 is given with its conserved first and last residue. A D gene is named only where the DNA matches it firmly. Clone size, where shown, is once, few, many, or a class for clones that have expanded.

TRBV11-2	.	TRBJ1-1	.	TGTGCCAGCAGCTCATCGGCGGGACCAGCTTTCTTT	CASSSSAGPAFF
TRBV5-1	few	TRBJ2-3	TRBD2	TGCGCCAGCAGCCCAGAGCGGGGAAGCACAGATACGCAGTATTTT	CASSPERGSTDTQYF
TRBV19	.	TRBJ1-2	.	TGTGCCAGTAGTTGGGCAGCTACCTATGGCTACACCTTC	CASSWAATYGYTF
TRBV7-2	few	TRBJ1-1	.	TGTGCCAGCAGCTCCGGTGGGGGGGTGAACACTGAAGCTTTCTTT	CASSSGGGVNTEAFF
TRBV27	.	TRBJ1-5	.	TGTGCCAGCAGGAGAGACAGGAGCGGGGGTCAGCCCCAGCATTTT	CASRRDRSGGQPQHF
TRBV9	.	TRBJ2-1	.	TGTGCCAGCAGCCTTGACAGTTACAATGAGCAGTTCTTC	CASSLDSYNEQFF
TRBV2	.	TRBJ2-7	.	TGTGCCAGCAGTGAAGGGCTAGCCTACGAGCAGTACTTC	CASSEGLAYEQYF
TRBV2	once	TRBJ1-2	.	TGTGCCAGCAGTGTGCAGGGAGGTAACTATGGCTACACCTTC	CASSVQGGNYGYTF
TRBV11-2	.	TRBJ2-2	TRBD2	TGTGCCAGCAGCCCCATGGGGGGGGCCGGGGAGCTGTTTTTT	CASSPMGGAGELFF
TRBV13	.	TRBJ1-1	.	TGTGCCAGCAGCTTAGAAATGGCAGTGAACACTGAAGCTTTCTTT	CASSLEMAVNTEAFF
TRBV21-1	.	TRBJ2-3	.	TGTGCCAGCGGGGGAGCGGGGGGCGAAGGTGGCAAGTATACGCAGTATTTT	CASGGAGGEGGKYTQYF
TRBV5-6	.	TRBJ1-4	TRBD1	TGTGCCAGCAGGGGGACAGGAGCCACTAATGAAAAACTGTTTTTT	CASRGTGATNEKLFF
TRBV7-6	.	TRBJ2-7	TRBD1	TGTGCCAGCAGCTCACTTTCCGGGACAGGGCCCTACGAGCAGTACTTC	CASSSLSGTGPYEQYF
TRBV11-2	.	TRBJ2-1	TRBD1	TGTGCCAGCAGCCATGAATGGACAGGGGGCTTGAATGAGCAGTTCTTC	CASSHEWTGGLNEQFF
TRBV28	.	TRBJ1-4	.	TGTGCCAGCAGTTTATGGGGGGCCGGTGAAAAACTGTTTTTT	CASSLWGAGEKLFF
TRBV10-3	.	TRBJ1-6	.	TGTGCCATCAGGGAGCAGGATAATTCACCCCTCCACTTT	CAIREQDNSPLHF
TRBV7-3	.	TRBJ1-2	.	TGTGCCAGCAGCCCAGGTCCCGGGACAACAAAAAGGGGCTACACCTTC	CASSPGPGTTKRGYTF
TRBV11-2	.	TRBJ2-7	.	TGTGCCAGCAGCCACCTTAGAGACGAGCAGTACTTC	CASSHLRDEQYF
TRBV28	.	TRBJ1-2	.	TGTGCCAGCAGTTTGAGGGGGAGGGGGAATGGCTACACCTTC	CASSLRGRGNGYTF
TRBV20-1	.	TRBJ1-2	.	TGCAGCCCGAGGTGGGTCTATGGCTACACCTTC	CSPRWVYGYTF
TRBV29-1	.	TRBJ2-7	TRBD1	TGCAGCCTAAGGGGGGACAGGGGCGAGCAGTACTTC	CSLRGDRGEQYF
TRBV6-5	.	TRBJ1-1	TRBD1	TGTGCCAGCAGTCATACAGGGGGCACTGAAGCTTTCTTT	CASSHTGGTEAFF
TRBV7-9	.	TRBJ2-1	.	TGTGCCAGCAGCTTAGACTGGGACAATCAGTTCTTC	CASSLDWDNQFF
TRBV5-8	.	TRBJ2-7	.	TGTGCCAGCAGCTTGGTGAGGTACGAGCAGTACTTC	CASSLVRYEQYF
TRBV27	.	TRBJ1-2	TRBD1	TGTGCCAGCAGTCCGACAGGGCTACACTATGGCTACACCTTC	CASSPTGLHYGYTF
TRBV7-3	.	TRBJ2-5	TRBD1	TGTGCCAGCAGCTTGGGGACCAGGGGGCTCGGGGCCCAGTACTTC	CASSLGTRGLGAQYF
TRBV6-6	.	TRBJ1-5	.	TGTGCCAGCAGTTCCTCGCAGGGACAAATGAATCAGCCCCAGCATTTT	CASSSSQGQMNQPQHF
TRBV7-9	once	TRBJ1-2	.	TGTGCCAGCAGCTTACGGGGGAGAGGAGGCTACACCTTC	CASSLRGRGGYTF
TRBV6-1	.	TRBJ2-1	.	TGTGCCAGCAGTGTAGGGGCTTCCGAGATAGATGAGCAGTTCTTC	CASSVGASEIDEQFF
TRBV6-1	.	TRBJ2-3	.	TGTGCCAGCAGCTTGACAGCTAACAGAGATACGCAGTATTTT	CASSLTANRDTQYF
TRBV29-1	.	TRBJ2-1	.	TGCAGCGTTACACAGGGGGCGGGGGGCTACAGTGAGCAGTTCTTC	CSVTQGAGGYSEQFF
TRBV5-1	.	TRBJ2-3	.	TGCGCCAGCAGCGCGGATCGAGATACGCAGTATTTT	CASSADRDTQYF
TRBV7-9	.	TRBJ2-5	.	TGTGCCAGCAGCTTCGACAGTTGGAACCAGTACTTC	CASSFDSWNQYF
TRBV5-1	.	TRBJ1-5	.	TGCGCCAGCAGCTTGGATGTTCAGGGGTCCAATCAGCCCCAGCATTTT	CASSLDVQGSNQPQHF
TRBV27	.	TRBJ2-3	TRBD2	TGTGCCAGCAGTTTGAGGCGGGGGGGGACAGATACGCAGTATTTT	CASSLRRGGTDTQYF
TRBV5-1	.	TRBJ2-5	.	TGCGCCAGCAGCGAGGGGACAAGCCAAGAGACCCAGTACTTC	CASSEGTSQETQYF
TRBV5-6	once	TRBJ1-2	.	TGTGCCAGCAGCTTGGTCGGGGATCGGGGCTACACCTTC	CASSLVGDRGYTF